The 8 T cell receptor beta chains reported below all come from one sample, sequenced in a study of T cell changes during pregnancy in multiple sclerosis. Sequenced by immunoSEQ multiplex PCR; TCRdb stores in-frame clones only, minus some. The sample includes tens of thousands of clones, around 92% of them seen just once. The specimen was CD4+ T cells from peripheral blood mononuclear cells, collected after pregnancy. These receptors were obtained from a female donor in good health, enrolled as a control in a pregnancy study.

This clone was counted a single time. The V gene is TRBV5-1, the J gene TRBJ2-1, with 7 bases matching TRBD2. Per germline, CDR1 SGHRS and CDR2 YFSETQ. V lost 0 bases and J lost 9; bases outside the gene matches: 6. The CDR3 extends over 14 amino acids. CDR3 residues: CASSLDGGWGEQFF. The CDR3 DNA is TGCGCCAGCAGCTTGGACGGGGGGTGGGGTGAGCAGTTCTTC.

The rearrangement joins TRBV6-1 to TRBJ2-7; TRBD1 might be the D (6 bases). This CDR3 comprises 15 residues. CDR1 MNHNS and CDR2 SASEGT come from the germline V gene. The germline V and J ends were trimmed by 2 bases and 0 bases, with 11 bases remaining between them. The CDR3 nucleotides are TGTGCCAGCAGTGAATGGGGGCGCCCCTCCTACGAGCAGTACTTC. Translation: CASSEWGRPSYEQYF.

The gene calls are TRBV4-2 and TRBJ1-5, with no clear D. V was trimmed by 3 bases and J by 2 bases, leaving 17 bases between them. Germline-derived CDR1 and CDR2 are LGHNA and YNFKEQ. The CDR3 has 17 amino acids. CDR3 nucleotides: TGTGCCAGCAGCCAGCAAGAAGCGCGGGGTCGCAATCAGCCCCAGCATTTT. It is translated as CASSQQEARGRNQPQHF.

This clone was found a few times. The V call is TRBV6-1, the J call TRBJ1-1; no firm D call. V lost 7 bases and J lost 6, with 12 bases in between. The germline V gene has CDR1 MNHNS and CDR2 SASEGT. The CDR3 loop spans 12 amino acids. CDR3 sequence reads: CASIRGASEAFF. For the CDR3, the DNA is TGTGCCAGCATTCGAGGTGCCTCTGAAGCTTTCTTT.

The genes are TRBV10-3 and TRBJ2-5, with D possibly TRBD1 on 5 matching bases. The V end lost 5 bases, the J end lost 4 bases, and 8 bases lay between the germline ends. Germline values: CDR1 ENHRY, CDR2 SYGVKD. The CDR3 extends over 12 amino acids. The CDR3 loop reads CAISTGGETQYF. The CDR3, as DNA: TGTGCCATCAGTACAGGTGGAGAGACCCAGTACTTC.

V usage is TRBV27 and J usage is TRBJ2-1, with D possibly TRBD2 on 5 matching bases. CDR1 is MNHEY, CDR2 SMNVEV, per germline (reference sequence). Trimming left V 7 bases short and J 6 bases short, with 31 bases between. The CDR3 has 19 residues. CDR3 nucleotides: TGTGCCAGCACACCTGCGAGGAGCGGTGTAACTTTTAAAGGCAATGAGCAGTTCTTC. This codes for CASTPARSGVTFKGNEQFF.

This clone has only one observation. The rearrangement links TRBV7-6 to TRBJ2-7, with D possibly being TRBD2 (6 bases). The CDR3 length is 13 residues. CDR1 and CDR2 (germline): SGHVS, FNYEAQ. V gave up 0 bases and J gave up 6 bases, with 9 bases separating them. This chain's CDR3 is CASSLARGGEQYF. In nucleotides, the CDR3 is TGTGCCAGCAGCTTAGCGCGGGGAGGCGAGCAGTACTTC.

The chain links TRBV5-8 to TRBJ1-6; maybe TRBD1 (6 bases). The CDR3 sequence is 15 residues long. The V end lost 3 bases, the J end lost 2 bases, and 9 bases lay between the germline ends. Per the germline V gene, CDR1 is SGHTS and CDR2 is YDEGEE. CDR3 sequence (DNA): TGTGCCAGCAGCTCAGGGGACACCTATAATTCACCCCTCCACTTT. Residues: CASSSGDTYNSPLHF.